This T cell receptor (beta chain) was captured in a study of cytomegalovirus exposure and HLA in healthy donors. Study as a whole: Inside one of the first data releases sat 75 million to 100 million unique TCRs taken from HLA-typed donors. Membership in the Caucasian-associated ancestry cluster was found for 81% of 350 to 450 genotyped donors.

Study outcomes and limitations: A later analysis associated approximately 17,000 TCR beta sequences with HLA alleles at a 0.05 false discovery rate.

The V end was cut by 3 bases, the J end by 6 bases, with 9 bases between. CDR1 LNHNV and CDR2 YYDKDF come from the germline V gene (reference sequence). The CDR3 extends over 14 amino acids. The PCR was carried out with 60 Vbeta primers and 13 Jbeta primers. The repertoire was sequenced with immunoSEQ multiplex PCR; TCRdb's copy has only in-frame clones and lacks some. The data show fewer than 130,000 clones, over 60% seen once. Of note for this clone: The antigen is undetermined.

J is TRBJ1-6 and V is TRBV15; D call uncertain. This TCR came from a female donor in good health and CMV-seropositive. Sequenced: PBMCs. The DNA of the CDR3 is TGTGCCACCAGCAGTCGGAGGGCTAATTCACCCCTCCACTTT. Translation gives CATSSRRANSPLHF.